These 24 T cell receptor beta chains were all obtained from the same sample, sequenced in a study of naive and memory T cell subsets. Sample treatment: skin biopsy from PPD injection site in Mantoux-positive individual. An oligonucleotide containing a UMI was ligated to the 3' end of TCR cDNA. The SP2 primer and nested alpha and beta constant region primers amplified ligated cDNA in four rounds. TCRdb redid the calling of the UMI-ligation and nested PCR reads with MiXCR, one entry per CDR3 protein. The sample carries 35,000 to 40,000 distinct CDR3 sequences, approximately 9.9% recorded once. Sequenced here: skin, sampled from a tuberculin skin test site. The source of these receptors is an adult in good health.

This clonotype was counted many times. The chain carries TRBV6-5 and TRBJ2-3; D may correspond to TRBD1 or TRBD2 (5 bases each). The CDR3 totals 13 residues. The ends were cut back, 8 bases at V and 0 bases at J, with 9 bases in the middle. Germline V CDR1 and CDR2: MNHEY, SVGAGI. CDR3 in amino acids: CASRDGSTDTQYF. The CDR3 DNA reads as TGTGCCAGCCGGGACGGTAGCACAGATACGCAGTATTTT.

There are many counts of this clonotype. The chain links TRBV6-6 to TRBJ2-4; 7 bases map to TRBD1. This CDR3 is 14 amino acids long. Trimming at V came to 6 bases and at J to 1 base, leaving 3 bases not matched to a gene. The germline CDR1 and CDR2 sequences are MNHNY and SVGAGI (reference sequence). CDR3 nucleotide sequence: TGTGCCAGCAGCGCACAGGGGGCCAAAAACATTCAGTACTTC. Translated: CASSAQGAKNIQYF.

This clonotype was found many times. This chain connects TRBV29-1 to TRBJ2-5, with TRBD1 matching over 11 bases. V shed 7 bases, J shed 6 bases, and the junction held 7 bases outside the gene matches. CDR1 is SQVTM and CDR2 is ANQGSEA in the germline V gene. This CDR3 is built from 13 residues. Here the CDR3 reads CSAGQGAGKTQYF. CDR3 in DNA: TGCAGCGCCGGACAGGGGGCTGGTAAGACCCAGTACTTC.

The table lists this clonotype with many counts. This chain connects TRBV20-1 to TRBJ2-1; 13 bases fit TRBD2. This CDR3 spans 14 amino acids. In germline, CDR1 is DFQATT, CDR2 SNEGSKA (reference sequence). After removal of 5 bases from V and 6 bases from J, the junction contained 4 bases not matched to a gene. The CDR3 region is CSARGTSGINEQFF. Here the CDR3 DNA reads TGCAGTGCTCGCGGGACTAGCGGGATCAATGAGCAGTTCTTC.

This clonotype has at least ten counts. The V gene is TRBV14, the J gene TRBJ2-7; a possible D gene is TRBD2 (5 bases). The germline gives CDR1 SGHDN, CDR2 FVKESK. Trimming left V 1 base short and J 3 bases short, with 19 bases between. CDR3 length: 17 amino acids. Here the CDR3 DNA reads TGTGCCAGCAGCCAAGTAGATTCGGGATGCCCTTGCTACGAGCAGTACTTC. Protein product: CASSQVDSGCPCYEQYF.

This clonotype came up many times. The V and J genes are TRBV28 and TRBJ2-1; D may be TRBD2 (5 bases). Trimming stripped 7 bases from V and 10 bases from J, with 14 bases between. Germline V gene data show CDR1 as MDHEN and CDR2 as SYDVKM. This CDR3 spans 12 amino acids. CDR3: CASISWEREQFF. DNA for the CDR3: TGTGCCAGCATTAGCTGGGAGCGGGAGCAGTTCTTC.

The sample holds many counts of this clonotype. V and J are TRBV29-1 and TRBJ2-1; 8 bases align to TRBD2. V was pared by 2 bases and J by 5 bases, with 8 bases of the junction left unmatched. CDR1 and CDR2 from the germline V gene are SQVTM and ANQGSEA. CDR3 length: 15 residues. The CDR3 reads CSVESGTSPNNEQFF. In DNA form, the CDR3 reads TGCAGCGTTGAAAGCGGGACTAGTCCCAACAATGAGCAGTTCTTC.

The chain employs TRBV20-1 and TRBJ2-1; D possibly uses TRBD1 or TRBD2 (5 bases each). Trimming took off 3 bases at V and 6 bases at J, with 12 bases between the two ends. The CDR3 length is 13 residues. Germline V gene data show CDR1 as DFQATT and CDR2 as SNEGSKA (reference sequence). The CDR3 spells CSASRSGGNEQFF. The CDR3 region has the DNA TGCAGTGCTAGTCGGTCTGGGGGCAATGAGCAGTTCTTC.

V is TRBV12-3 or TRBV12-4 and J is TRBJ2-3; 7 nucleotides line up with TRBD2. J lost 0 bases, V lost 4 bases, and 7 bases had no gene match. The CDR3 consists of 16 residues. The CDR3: CASSSIGRTSTDTQYF. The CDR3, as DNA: TGTGCCAGCAGTTCCATCGGGAGGACTAGCACAGATACGCAGTATTTT.

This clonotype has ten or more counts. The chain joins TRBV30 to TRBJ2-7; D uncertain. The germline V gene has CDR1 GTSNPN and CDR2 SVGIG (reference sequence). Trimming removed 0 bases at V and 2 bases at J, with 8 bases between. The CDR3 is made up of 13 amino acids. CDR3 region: CAWSVGHPYEQYF. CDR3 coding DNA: TGTGCCTGGAGTGTCGGTCATCCCTACGAGCAGTACTTC. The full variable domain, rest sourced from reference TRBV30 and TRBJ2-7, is SQTIHQWPATLVQPVGSPLSLECTVEGTSNPNLYWYRQAAGRGLQLLFYSVGIGQISSEVPQNLSASRPQDRQFILSSKKLLLSDSGFYLCAWSVGHPYEQYFGPGTRLTVT.

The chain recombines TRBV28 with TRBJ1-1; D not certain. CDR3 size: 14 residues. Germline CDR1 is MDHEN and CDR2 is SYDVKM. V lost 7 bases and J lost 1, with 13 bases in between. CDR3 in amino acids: CASTPGGQNTEAFF. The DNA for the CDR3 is TGTGCCAGCACCCCGGGAGGCCAGAACACTGAAGCTTTCTTT.

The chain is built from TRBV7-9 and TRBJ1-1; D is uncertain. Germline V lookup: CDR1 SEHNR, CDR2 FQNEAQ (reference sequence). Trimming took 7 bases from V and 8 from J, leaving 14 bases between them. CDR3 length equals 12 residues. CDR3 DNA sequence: TGTGCCAGCACCGTGATACGGGGAGAAGCTTTCTTT. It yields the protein CASTVIRGEAFF.

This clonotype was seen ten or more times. The CDR3: CATSRSLVGTDTQYF. The CDR3 coding sequence is TGTGCCACCAGCAGATCGCTAGTTGGGACAGATACGCAGTATTTT. The rearrangement uses TRBV15 and TRBJ2-3; D not resolved. The V gene's germline CDR1 is LNHNV and CDR2 YYDKDF (reference sequence). The V gene lost 2 bases and the J gene lost 3 bases, with 12 bases spanning the gap. The CDR3 length is 15 residues.

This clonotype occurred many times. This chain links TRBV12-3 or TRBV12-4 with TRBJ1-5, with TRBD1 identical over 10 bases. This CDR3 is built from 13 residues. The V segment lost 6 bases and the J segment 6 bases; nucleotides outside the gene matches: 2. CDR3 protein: CASSGTGAQPQHF. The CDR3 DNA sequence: TGTGCCAGCAGCGGGACAGGGGCTCAGCCCCAGCATTTT.

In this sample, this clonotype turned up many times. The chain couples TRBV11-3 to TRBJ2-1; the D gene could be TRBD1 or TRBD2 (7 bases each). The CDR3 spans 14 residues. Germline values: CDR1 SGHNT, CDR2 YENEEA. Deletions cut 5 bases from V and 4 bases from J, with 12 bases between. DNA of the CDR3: TGTGCCAGCAGCCAGCGGGACAGTTACAATGAGCAGTTCTTC. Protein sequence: CASSQRDSYNEQFF.

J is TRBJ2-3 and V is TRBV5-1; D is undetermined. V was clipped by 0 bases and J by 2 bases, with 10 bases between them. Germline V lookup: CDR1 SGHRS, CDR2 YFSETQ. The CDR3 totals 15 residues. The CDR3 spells CASSLGLPVTDTQYF. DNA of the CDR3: TGCGCCAGCAGCTTGGGACTTCCCGTCACAGATACGCAGTATTTT.

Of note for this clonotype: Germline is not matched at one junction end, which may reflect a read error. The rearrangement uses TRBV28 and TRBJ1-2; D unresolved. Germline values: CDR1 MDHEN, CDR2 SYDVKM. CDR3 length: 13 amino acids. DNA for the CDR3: TGTGCCAGCAGTTCTAGACGGTCTTATGGCGACACCTTC. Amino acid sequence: CASSSRRSYGDTF.

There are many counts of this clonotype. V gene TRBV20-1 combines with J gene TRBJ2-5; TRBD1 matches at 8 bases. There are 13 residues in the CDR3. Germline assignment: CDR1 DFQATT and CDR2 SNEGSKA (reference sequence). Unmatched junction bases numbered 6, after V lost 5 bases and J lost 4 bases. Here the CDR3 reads CSAPTGGRETQYF. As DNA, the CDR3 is TGCAGTGCTCCTACAGGGGGTCGAGAGACCCAGTACTTC.

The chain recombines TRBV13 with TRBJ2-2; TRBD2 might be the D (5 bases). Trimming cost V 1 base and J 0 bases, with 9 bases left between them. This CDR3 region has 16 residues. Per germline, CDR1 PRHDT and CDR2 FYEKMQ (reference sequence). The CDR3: CASSLVGGPNTGELFF. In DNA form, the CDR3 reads TGTGCCAGCAGCTTAGTGGGCGGGCCGAACACCGGGGAGCTGTTTTTT.

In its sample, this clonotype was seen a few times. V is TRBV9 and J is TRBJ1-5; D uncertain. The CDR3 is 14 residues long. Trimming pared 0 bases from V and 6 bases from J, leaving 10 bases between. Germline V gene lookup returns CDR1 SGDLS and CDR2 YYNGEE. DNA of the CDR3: TGTGCCAGCAGCGTAGGACACATGGGTCAGCCCCAGCATTTT. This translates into CASSVGHMGQPQHF.

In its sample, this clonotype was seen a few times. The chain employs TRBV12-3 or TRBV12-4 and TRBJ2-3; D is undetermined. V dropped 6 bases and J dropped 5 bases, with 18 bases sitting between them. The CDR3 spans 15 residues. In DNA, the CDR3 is TGTGCCAGCAGCCCTAACGGTCCGATGGTAGATACGCAGTATTTT. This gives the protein CASSPNGPMVDTQYF.

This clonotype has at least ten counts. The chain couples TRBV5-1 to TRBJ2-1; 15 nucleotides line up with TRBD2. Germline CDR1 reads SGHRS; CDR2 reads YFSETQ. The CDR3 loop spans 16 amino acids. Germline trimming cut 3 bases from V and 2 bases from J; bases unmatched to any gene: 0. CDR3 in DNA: TGCGCCAGCAGCTGGACTAGCGGGGGGGCCTACAATGAGCAGTTCTTC. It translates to CASSWTSGGAYNEQFF.

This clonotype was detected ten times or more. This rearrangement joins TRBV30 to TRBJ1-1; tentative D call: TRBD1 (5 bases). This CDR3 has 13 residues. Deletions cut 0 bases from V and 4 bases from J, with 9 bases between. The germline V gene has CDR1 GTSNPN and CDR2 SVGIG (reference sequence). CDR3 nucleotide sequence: TGTGCCTGGAGTGTATCGGGGGGCACTGAAGCTTTCTTT. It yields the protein CAWSVSGGTEAFF.

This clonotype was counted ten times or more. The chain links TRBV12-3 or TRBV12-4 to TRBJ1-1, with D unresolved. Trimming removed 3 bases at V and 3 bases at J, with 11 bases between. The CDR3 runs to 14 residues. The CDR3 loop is CASSFWGGDTEAFF. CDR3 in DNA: TGTGCCAGCAGTTTCTGGGGAGGTGACACTGAAGCTTTCTTT.